This TCR beta chain is drawn from a study of CD8+ T cells in alopecia areata. CDR3 length equals 15 residues. With 4 bases removed from V and 2 bases from J, the gap between germline ends came to 13 bases. Germline CDR1 reads SGHTA; CDR2 reads FQGNSA. CD4+ cells from several patients underwent sorting into CD25+CD127- cells. RNA, once extracted, was reverse transcribed into cDNA for use as the sequencing template. TCRdb keeps only in-frame clones here, not all; method: immunoSEQ multiplex PCR. The sample has about 37,000 clones; around 50% are singletons. Sequenced material: CD4+ Tregs sorted from blood. This TCR came from a human donor with alopecia areata. The chain combines TRBV7-2 with TRBJ2-3, with unresolved D. CDR3: CASSSTVRHTDTQYF. The CDR3 DNA reads as TGTGCCAGCAGCTCCACAGTTAGGCACACAGATACGCAGTATTTT.